This T cell receptor (beta chain) was documented in a study of CD8 T cells in ankylosing spondylitis. The V segment lost 2 bases and the J segment 3 bases; nucleotides outside the gene matches: 4. Germline V CDR1 and CDR2: KGHSH, LQKENI. There are 14 residues in the CDR3. Findings and limits, study-wide: Characteristic of ankylosing spondylitis blood, it appeared, was a TCR beta motif comprising roughly eight highly homologous variants. Clones linked to disease, bearing a CD8+ phenotype, were relatively rare in peripheral blood.

Each TCR beta library was made by quantitative 5'-RACE that incorporated molecular barcodes. TCRdb independently ran MiXCR on the 5' RACE reads; one entry per CDR3 protein. The sample has some 330,000 distinct CDR3 sequences, approximately 8.2% seen once. In this sample, this clonotype turned up a few times. Antigen unknown. The material sequenced was blood, either unsorted or a sorted T cell fraction (not recorded which). The chain is built from TRBV18 and TRBJ2-7, with 7 bases fitting TRBD2. The source of this sequence is a male donor with ankylosing spondylitis. The CDR3 DNA reads TGTGCCAGCTCACCATCGGCTAGCGGCTACGAGCAGTACTTC. Its translation: CASSPSASGYEQYF. Looking up the rest from reference TRBV18 and TRBJ2-7 gives the full variable domain: NAGVMQNPRHLVRRRGQEARLRCSPMKGHSHVYWYRQLPEEGLKFMVYLQKENIIDESGMPKERFSAEFPKEGPSILRIQQVVRGDSAAYFCASSPSASGYEQYFGPGTRLTVT.